Each of the 19 T cell receptor beta chains below was sequenced from the same sample in a study of T cell changes during pregnancy in multiple sclerosis. Profiled with immunoSEQ multiplex PCR; TCRdb holds only in-frame clones, not every one. The sample yields some 85,000 clones, just under 95% seen once. Specimen: peripheral blood, collected in the second trimester of pregnancy. The receptor set was obtained from a female donor in good health, enrolled as a control in a pregnancy study.

This CDR3 reads CASSPRTGLSNYGYTF. CDR3 bases: TGTGCCAGCAGCCCTAGGACAGGGCTATCTAACTATGGCTACACCTTC. The chain employs TRBV7-8 and TRBJ1-2; TRBD1 matches 8 bases. J lost 0 bases, V lost 5 bases, and 8 bases had no gene match. The germline gives CDR1 SGHVS, CDR2 FQNEAQ. The CDR3 totals 16 residues.

This chain joins TRBV5-6 and TRBJ2-5; 7 nucleotides match TRBD1. In germline, CDR1 is SGHDT, CDR2 YYEEEE. J lost 7 bases, V lost 4 bases, and 7 bases had no gene match. The CDR3 totals 13 residues. As DNA, the CDR3 is TGTGCCAGCAGCCTAGACAGGGATAGGACCCAGTACTTC. Residues: CASSLDRDRTQYF.

The chain combines TRBV6-5 with TRBJ2-5; 7 positions match TRBD1. V shed 2 bases and J 5 bases; nucleotides not matched to a gene: 2. Germline CDR1 and CDR2: MNHEY and SVGAGI. The CDR3 spans 13 residues. CDR3 nucleotides: TGTGCCAGCAGTTACGACAGGGACGAGACCCAGTACTTC. This sequence encodes CASSYDRDETQYF.

J is TRBJ2-5 and V is TRBV27; 11 positions agree with TRBD2. V lost 5 bases to trimming and J lost 5 bases; unmatched junction nucleotides: 13. The CDR3 has 17 amino acids. Germline loops: CDR1 MNHEY, CDR2 SMNVEV (reference sequence). The CDR3 DNA follows: TGTGCCAGCAGTCCCGGGACTAGCGGAGGTAATGCTGAGACCCAGTACTTC. Translation gives CASSPGTSGGNAETQYF.

This rearrangement joins TRBV19 to TRBJ2-3; a possible D gene is TRBD1 (6 bases). The germline CDR1 and CDR2 sequences are LNHDA and SQIVND (reference sequence). This CDR3 is 15 amino acids long. The V end was cut by 4 bases, the J end by 0 bases, with 11 bases between. The CDR3 nucleotides are TGTGCCAGTAGTACCGGGACATTAAGCACAGATACGCAGTATTTT. It codes for CASSTGTLSTDTQYF.

The V and J genes are TRBV27 and TRBJ1-2; 8 positions match TRBD1. The CDR3 length is 13 residues. V gave up 6 bases and J gave up 4 bases; unmatched junction bases: 4. Germline V gene sequence: CDR1 MNHEY, CDR2 SMNVEV (reference sequence). CDR3 region: CASRDRDSYGYTF. CDR3 DNA: TGTGCCAGCAGGGACAGGGACTCCTATGGCTACACCTTC.

The chain employs TRBV11-1 and TRBJ2-6; no clear D gene. Per germline, CDR1 SGHAT and CDR2 FQDESV (reference sequence). The V end lost 3 bases, the J end lost 0 bases, and 12 bases lay between the germline ends. The CDR3 loop spans 17 amino acids. Here the CDR3 DNA reads TGTGCCAGCAGCTTTTCACATATCAGCTCTGGGGCCAACGTCCTGACTTTC. It codes for CASSFSHISSGANVLTF.

The chain is built from TRBV27 and TRBJ1-2, with 7 bases aligning to TRBD1. In germline, CDR1 is MNHEY, CDR2 SMNVEV (reference sequence). With 6 bases clipped from V and 5 bases from J, the junction kept 12 bases outside the gene matches. The CDR3 contains 15 residues. In DNA, the CDR3 is TGTGCCAGCAGGGAAGGGACAGCCGCTTATTATGGCTACACCTTC. Translating it yields CASREGTAAYYGYTF.

In its sample, this clone was seen once. The CDR3 is CASSLAGQGDYEQYF. CDR3 nucleotides: TGTGCCAGCAGCTTAGCAGGACAGGGGGACTACGAGCAGTACTTC. This chain uses TRBV7-2 with TRBJ2-7, with TRBD1 identical over 10 bases. Trimming cost V 0 bases and J 3 bases; bases outside gene matches: 2. In germline, CDR1 is SGHTA, CDR2 FQGNSA. The CDR3 spans 15 residues. The whole variable domain, filled in from reference TRBV7-2 and TRBJ2-7, reads GAGVSQSPSNKVTEKGKDVELRCDPISGHTALYWYRQSLGQGLEFLIYFQGNSAPDKSGLPSDRFSAERTGGSVSTLTIQRTQQEDSAVYLCASSLAGQGDYEQYFGPGTRLTVT.

This chain links TRBV6-5 with TRBJ1-4; 7 nucleotides align to TRBD1. The germline V gene has CDR1 MNHEY and CDR2 SVGAGI. The CDR3 is 13 residues long. V lost 6 bases to trimming and J lost 7 bases; unmatched junction nucleotides: 5. The DNA for the CDR3 is TGTGCCAGCAGAACAGGGGTTGGTGAAAAACTGTTTTTT. Translated, it gives CASRTGVGEKLFF.

The chain is built from TRBV6-5 and TRBJ2-3, with TRBD2 as a possible D gene (6 bases). Per the germline V gene, CDR1 is MNHEY and CDR2 is SVGAGI. V was cut by 6 bases and J by 6 bases, with 16 bases left in between. This CDR3 has 14 residues. The CDR3 sequence: CASRAGSPWDTQYF. DNA of the CDR3: TGTGCCAGCAGGGCGGGATCGCCCTGGGATACGCAGTATTTT.

A single count supports this clone. This chain uses TRBV6-4 with TRBJ2-3, with D perhaps TRBD1 (6 bases). The V end was cut by 2 bases, the J end by 2 bases, with 11 bases between. Germline values: CDR1 MRHNA, CDR2 SNTAGT. This CDR3 has 15 residues. The CDR3: CASSDEGGNTDTQYF. The CDR3, as DNA: TGTGCCAGCAGTGACGAAGGGGGAAACACAGATACGCAGTATTTT.

The chain carries TRBV7-9 and TRBJ2-4, with 8 bases identical to TRBD1. V trimming: 5 bases; J trimming: 6 bases; junction bases outside the gene matches: 18. CDR1 is SEHNR and CDR2 is FQNEAQ in the germline V gene (reference sequence). The length of the CDR3 is 18 residues. The CDR3 here is CASSPGVGAGGSRNIQYF. CDR3 bases: TGTGCCAGCAGCCCCGGGGTTGGGGCAGGGGGCTCGAGAAACATTCAGTACTTC.

In this sample, this clone turned up a few times. This sequence joins TRBV10-3 and TRBJ1-2, with D possibly matching TRBD1 (6 bases). Trimming pared 10 bases from V and 9 bases from J, leaving 15 bases between. The CDR3 extends over 11 amino acids. Per germline, CDR1 ENHRY and CDR2 SYGVKD. CDR3 in amino acids: CATGQFDSYTF. DNA of the CDR3: TGTGCCACCGGACAGTTCGATAGCTACACCTTC.

This sequence joins TRBV6-5 and TRBJ2-3; perhaps TRBD1 as D (6 bases). CDR1 is MNHEY and CDR2 is SVGAGI in the germline V gene. This CDR3 has 14 residues. V shed 5 bases and J shed 3 bases, with 12 bases lying between them. The CDR3 loop reads CASSRVDRTDTQYF. In DNA form, the CDR3 reads TGTGCCAGCAGTCGAGTAGACAGGACAGATACGCAGTATTTT.

This chain uses TRBV5-8 with TRBJ2-5; TRBD2 might be the D (7 bases). The ends were cut back, 4 bases at V and 2 bases at J, with 15 bases in the middle. Germline CDR1 is SGHTS and CDR2 is YDEGEE. The length of the CDR3 is 15 residues. The CDR3, as DNA: TGTGCCAGCAGCCACCTGGGAGGGGGGCAAGAGACCCAGTACTTC. Residues: CASSHLGGGQETQYF.

This sequence joins TRBV7-2 and TRBJ2-1; 8 nucleotides line up with TRBD1. J gave up 5 bases and V 6 bases, and 6 bases lay outside the gene matches. CDR1 is SGHTA, CDR2 FQGNSA, per germline. CDR3 length: 14 amino acids. CDR3 loop: CASSPRTGHNEQFF. The CDR3 region has the DNA TGTGCCAGCAGTCCTCGGACAGGGCACAATGAGCAGTTCTTC.

The chain has TRBV19 and TRBJ1-4; D unclear. The CDR3 has 14 residues. Germline values: CDR1 LNHDA, CDR2 SQIVND (reference sequence). The V end lost 8 bases, the J end lost 0 bases, and 10 bases lay between the germline ends. The CDR3 spells CASARLTTNEKLFF. As DNA, the CDR3 is TGTGCCAGTGCCCGACTGACAACTAATGAAAAACTGTTTTTT.

The chain has TRBV4-3 and TRBJ1-4; 7 bases are shared with TRBD1. The V gene's germline CDR1 is LGHNA and CDR2 YSLEER. Trimming took 1 base from V and 5 from J; bases not matched to a gene: 7. The CDR3 is 16 amino acids. CDR3 amino acids: CASSQVATGVNEKLFF. The CDR3 nucleotides read TGCGCCAGCAGCCAAGTCGCCACAGGGGTAAATGAAAAACTGTTTTTT.